One sample yielded the 10 T cell receptor beta chains listed below, sequenced in a study of blood T cells in healthy people across ages. PCR was performed a second time for about 7 to 11 cycles using a sample-barcoded 5' primer and a J-beta primer mix. TCRdb re-called the 5' RACE reads through MiXCR, storing one row per CDR3 protein. The sample has under 2 million distinct CDR3 sequences, about 35% seen once. The sample taken for sequencing was blood. The receptors were sampled from a woman in her 30s in good health.

The V and J genes are TRBV2 and TRBJ1-6; the D is unclear. V was cut by 1 base and J by 3 bases, with 7 bases left in between. There are 15 residues in the CDR3. Germline lookup yields CDR1 SNHLY and CDR2 FYNNEI. CDR3 in DNA: TGTGCCAGCAGTGAAGGCGACTACTATAATTCACCCCTCCACTTT. Its protein is CASSEGDYYNSPLHF.

The chain uses TRBV9 and TRBJ2-7; 9 positions match TRBD2. Germline CDR1 reads SGDLS; CDR2 reads YYNGEE. J was trimmed by 6 bases and V by 6 bases; bases with no gene match: 10. This CDR3 is 14 amino acids long. The CDR3 region has the DNA TGTGCCAGCAATCCGGGGACTAGCTGGGGCGAGCAGTACTTC. This gives the protein CASNPGTSWGEQYF.

The rearrangement links TRBV5-1 to TRBJ2-7; D perhaps matches TRBD2 (6 bases). The J call may not be correct, given that the DNA end is closer to TRBJ2-5. The CDR3 has 15 amino acids. Germline values: CDR1 SGHRS, CDR2 YFSETQ. CDR3 in DNA: TGCGCCAGCAGTTCGGACTACCTTGTTGAGGAGACCCAGTACTTC. Translating it yields CASSSDYLVEETQYF.

The sample holds a few counts of this clonotype. V usage is TRBV27 and J usage is TRBJ2-1; either TRBD1 or TRBD2 may fit D (5 bases each). This CDR3 contains 14 residues. V was clipped by 5 bases and J by 2 bases, with 10 bases between them. CDR1 MNHEY and CDR2 SMNVEV come from the germline V gene (reference sequence). The CDR3 bases are TGTGCCAGCAGTCCATGGGGGACCTACAATGAGCAGTTCTTC. It yields the protein CASSPWGTYNEQFF.

This clonotype was observed a handful of times. This chain links TRBV4-2 with TRBJ2-3; D unresolved. CDR1 and CDR2 (germline): LGHNA, YNFKEQ. This CDR3 comprises 15 residues. V lost 0 bases to trimming and J lost 6 bases, with 13 bases between them. CDR3 nucleotides: TGTGCCAGCAGCCAAGATGAATCTAGTAGGGATACGCAGTATTTT. Its protein product is CASSQDESSRDTQYF.

This clonotype came up a few times. The V and J genes are TRBV27 and TRBJ2-3; D ambiguous. CDR1 is MNHEY and CDR2 is SMNVEV in the germline V gene (reference sequence). The length of the CDR3 is 14 residues. Trimming took off 5 bases at V and 2 bases at J, with 11 bases between the two ends. The CDR3: CASSTATLTDTQYF. CDR3 bases: TGTGCCAGCAGTACCGCTACACTCACAGATACGCAGTATTTT.

Ten or more counts support this clonotype. The J gene is TRBJ2-7, the V gene TRBV20-1; 8 nucleotides match TRBD1. Germline CDR1 and CDR2: DFQATT and SNEGSKA (reference sequence). The CDR3 sequence is 13 residues long. The V gene end was trimmed by 6 bases and the J gene end by 6 bases; junction bases not matched to a gene: 10. The CDR3 bases are TGCAGTGCCCCTGGACAGGGCAAGGGCGAGCAGTACTTC. Encoded protein: CSAPGQGKGEQYF.

There are many counts of this clonotype. The chain carries TRBV5-5 and TRBJ2-5; 7 bases fit TRBD1. The CDR3 covers 14 residues. With 4 bases clipped from V and 3 bases from J, the junction kept 6 bases outside the gene matches. Germline V gives CDR1 SGHKS, CDR2 YYEKEE (reference sequence). The CDR3 reads CASSNRGSEETQYF. Here the CDR3 DNA reads TGTGCCAGCAGCAACAGGGGTTCGGAAGAGACCCAGTACTTC.

Ten or more counts support this clonotype. Written as DNA, the CDR3 is TGTGCCAGCAGTTTCGGACCGAACTATGGCTACACCTTC. Translated, it gives CASSFGPNYGYTF. The chain employs TRBV27 and TRBJ1-2; D is unclear. CDR3 length equals 13 residues. Germline V gene lookup returns CDR1 MNHEY and CDR2 SMNVEV (reference sequence). Deletions cut 3 bases from V and 2 bases from J, with 7 bases between.

The V call is TRBV7-9, the J call TRBJ2-7; D is possibly TRBD2 (6 bases). Per germline, CDR1 SEHNR and CDR2 FQNEAQ (reference sequence). V was pared by 5 bases and J by 2 bases, with 19 bases between. This CDR3 has 16 amino acids. DNA for the CDR3: TGTGCCAGCAGCAGAACCTCCGGGAGAGAAGCCTACGAGCAGTACTTC. It specifies CASSRTSGREAYEQYF. Looking up the rest from reference TRBV7-9 and TRBJ2-7 gives the full variable domain: DTGVSQNPRHKITKRGQNVTFRCDPISEHNRLYWYRQTLGQGPEFLTYFQNEAQLEKSRLLSDRFSAERPKGSFSTLEIQRTEQGDSAMYLCASSRTSGREAYEQYFGPGTRLTVT.